The next 27 T cell receptor beta chains were all read from a single sample in a study of T cells in Graves' hyperthyroidism and ophthalmopathy (dated by TCRdb to the late 2010s). Library preparation employed multiplex PCR. Sequencer: Illumina HiSeq 2000. Amplification of TCR beta CDR3 regions was carried out from RNA transcripts. For the first round of RT-PCR on the TCR CDR3, the HTBI primer set was used together with the Qiagen OneStep RT-PCR kit. TCRdb itself trimmed the public reads at Q25 with fastp, ran MiXCR and retained productive beta chains. All rows with the same CDR3 protein become a single entry with the most common DNA and genes. Across this sample there are some 570,000 distinct CDR3 sequences, with 12% to 15% seen only once. The ten most abundant clones make up less than 9% of the sample. Input material: blood. The receptors were gathered from a woman younger than 35 with Graves' ophthalmopathy.

As for this clonotype: This CDR3 fails to terminate in the conserved phenylalanine or tryptophan, so it likely reflects a read error. This chain joins TRBV19 and TRBJ1-1, with TRBD1 matching 7 bases. Germline lookup yields CDR1 LNHDA and CDR2 SQIVND (reference sequence). The trim removed 7 bases at V and 1 base at J, leaving 24 bases unmatched. CDR3 length: 20 amino acids. In DNA form, the CDR3 reads TGTGCCAGTACGCAGCGGTATGGCAAACAGGGGATGCTGACGAACACTGAAGCTTTCTCT. This encodes CASTQRYGKQGMLTNTEAFS.

At least ten counts were recorded for this clonotype. This chain's CDR3 is CARDSSSYEQYF. The CDR3 nucleotides read TGTGCCAGAGACAGCTCTTCCTACGAGCAGTACTTC. The rearrangement joins TRBV7-9 to TRBJ2-7; a weak D match, TRBD1 (5 bases). The germline V and J ends were trimmed by 9 bases and 1 base, with 10 bases remaining between them. The CDR3 is 12 amino acids. CDR1 and CDR2 (germline): SEHNR, FQNEAQ (reference sequence).

The chain joins TRBV29-1 to TRBJ1-2, with D possibly matching TRBD1 (5 bases). Germline CDR1 is SQVTM and CDR2 is ANQGSEA. The V gene lost 0 bases and the J gene lost 9 bases, with 14 bases spanning the gap. The CDR3 extends over 13 amino acids. The DNA for the CDR3 is TGCAGCGTTGAAGATCTTTGGGGGAATAGCTACACCTTC. Its protein product is CSVEDLWGNSYTF. Using reference TRBV29-1 and TRBJ1-2 for the parts outside the CDR3, the full variable domain is SAVISQKPSRDICQRGTSLTIQCQVDSQVTMMFWYRQQPGQSLTLIATANQGSEATYESGFVIDKFPISRPNLTFSTLTVSNMSPEDSSIYLCSVEDLWGNSYTFGSGTRLTVV.

The genes are TRBV19 and TRBJ2-7; the D is unclear. V was clipped by 5 bases and J by 2 bases, with 16 bases between them. Germline loops: CDR1 LNHDA, CDR2 SQIVND (reference sequence). This CDR3 has 15 residues. The DNA for the CDR3 is TGTGCCAGTAGTTTGTCAGCAGGTCATGCCTACGAGCAGTACTTC. Residues: CASSLSAGHAYEQYF.

This clonotype was counted only a few times. This chain connects TRBV19 to TRBJ1-1; D is perhaps TRBD1 (5 bases). Germline CDR1 is LNHDA and CDR2 is SQIVND (reference sequence). V lost 3 bases, J lost 5 bases, and 10 bases lay in between. The CDR3 sequence is 13 residues long. CDR3 bases: TGTGCCAGTAGTATTGGGGGGTTTACTGAAGCTTTCTTT. Its translation is CASSIGGFTEAFF.

This clonotype showed up many times. This chain connects TRBV13 to TRBJ1-2, with a tentative D call TRBD1 (6 bases). This CDR3 spans 15 amino acids. V lost 2 bases, J lost 1 base, and 11 bases lay in between. Germline V CDR1 and CDR2: PRHDT, FYEKMQ (reference sequence). The CDR3 protein is CASSLWGQLNYGYTF. The CDR3 bases are TGTGCCAGCAGCTTATGGGGGCAGCTTAACTATGGCTACACCTTC. Combining the CDR3 with reference TRBV13 and TRBJ1-2 gives the whole variable domain AAGVIQSPRHLIKEKRETATLKCYPIPRHDTVYWYQQGPGQDPQFLISFYEKMQSDKGSIPDRFSAQQFSDYHSELNMSSLELGDSALYFCASSLWGQLNYGYTFGSGTRLTVV.

The sample holds many counts of this clonotype. The rearrangement uses TRBV29-1 and TRBJ2-7; TRBD1 matches 8 bases. The CDR3 totals 14 residues. The germline V gene has CDR1 SQVTM and CDR2 ANQGSEA. Trimming cost V 3 bases and J 3 bases; bases outside gene matches: 7. The CDR3 DNA reads TGCAGCGTTGAGGGGGGACAGGAAAGCTACGAGCAGTACTTC. Translated, it gives CSVEGGQESYEQYF.

This clonotype occurred many times. The chain links TRBV27 to TRBJ2-3, with a weak D call TRBD2 (7 bases). This CDR3 comprises 19 residues. Trimming took 2 bases from V and 3 from J, leaving 24 bases between them. The V gene's germline CDR1 is MNHEY and CDR2 SMNVEV (reference sequence). CDR3 region: CASSLGSEGEGRGTDTQYF. CDR3 sequence (DNA): TGTGCCAGCAGTTTAGGGTCAGAGGGGGAGGGCCGGGGAACAGATACGCAGTATTTT.

This clonotype has ten or more counts. V is TRBV28 and J is TRBJ2-1, with TRBD1 identical over 9 bases. The germline V gene has CDR1 MDHEN and CDR2 SYDVKM. With 5 bases clipped from V and 9 bases from J, the junction kept 14 bases outside the gene matches. There are 16 residues in the CDR3. CDR3 protein: CASSLPGTGTSGEQFF. The CDR3 bases are TGTGCCAGCAGTCTCCCCGGGACAGGGACTTCGGGTGAGCAGTTCTTC.

This clonotype has just a few counts. This rearrangement joins TRBV7-9 to TRBJ2-2, with D perhaps assigned TRBD1 or TRBD2 (5 bases each). V was cut by 5 bases and J by 3 bases, with 13 bases left in between. Per the germline V gene, CDR1 is SEHNR and CDR2 is FQNEAQ (reference sequence). The CDR3 totals 15 residues. CDR3: CASSHGDLYTGELFF. DNA for the CDR3: TGTGCCAGCAGCCACGGGGACCTGTACACCGGGGAGCTGTTTTTT.

With regard to this clonotype: A much larger clone lies one base from this, so it may be a read error. CDR3 bases: TGTGCCAGCGGCCAGAGGGGGTACAGGGCGTACCAAGAGACCCAGTACTTC. Amino acid sequence: CASGQRGYRAYQETQYF. V gene TRBV7-9 combines with J gene TRBJ2-5; TRBD1 might be the D (6 bases). V lost 8 bases and J 0 bases, leaving 22 bases between the germline ends. Germline-derived CDR1 and CDR2 are SEHNR and FQNEAQ (reference sequence). The CDR3 totals 17 residues.

This clonotype has a count of ten or more. The chain joins TRBV2 to TRBJ2-3; D is perhaps TRBD2 (6 bases). The CDR3 contains 16 residues. Germline V gene sequence: CDR1 SNHLY, CDR2 FYNNEI. V was trimmed by 7 bases and J by 1 base, leaving 18 bases between them. The CDR3 region has the DNA TGTGCCAGCAATAACCCGGACTATTCTGGCACAGATACGCAGTATTTT. This encodes CASNNPDYSGTDTQYF.

This chain links TRBV27 with TRBJ1-2, with TRBD1 matching 10 bases. The V and J ends lost 5 bases and 4 bases, in that order; junction bases with no gene match: 10. Per germline, CDR1 MNHEY and CDR2 SMNVEV (reference sequence). This CDR3 is built from 16 residues. CDR3 DNA: TGTGCCAGCAGTCTGCGACAGGGGGCGACTATCTATGGCTACACCTTC. Translated: CASSLRQGATIYGYTF.

This clonotype was seen at least ten times. The CDR3 spells CATSRSSFSYEQYF. The CDR3 DNA sequence: TGTGCCACCAGCCGGAGTTCCTTTTCCTACGAGCAGTACTTC. V gene TRBV15 combines with J gene TRBJ2-7; D remains ambiguous. V dropped 5 bases and J dropped 1 base, with 12 bases sitting between them. The V gene's germline CDR1 is LNHNV and CDR2 YYDKDF (reference sequence). CDR3 length: 14 residues.

This clonotype was counted ten times or more. V usage is TRBV6-1 and J usage is TRBJ1-1, with a tentative D call TRBD1 (5 bases). This CDR3 region has 15 residues. The V and J ends lost 4 bases and 1 base respectively, with 13 bases between them. Germline V gene lookup returns CDR1 MNHNS and CDR2 SASEGT. The CDR3 DNA reads TGTGCCAGCAGTGTAGGCAGGGTGAGGAACACTGAAGCTTTCTTT. Its protein product is CASSVGRVRNTEAFF.

This clonotype was counted at least ten times. This sequence joins TRBV4-2 and TRBJ2-1; TRBD2 aligns across 9 bases. CDR3 length: 14 residues. With V trimmed by 4 bases and J by 10 bases, 8 bases remained unmatched. Germline CDR1 LGHNA, CDR2 YNFKEQ. In nucleotides, the CDR3 is TGTGCCAGCAGCCCCGGGACTAGCCGGCGGGAGCAGTTCTTC. This sequence encodes CASSPGTSRREQFF.

This clonotype was seen repeatedly, ten times or more. This rearrangement joins TRBV7-9 to TRBJ2-3; D uncertain. Per germline, CDR1 SEHNR and CDR2 FQNEAQ (reference sequence). The CDR3 has 13 amino acids. Between the trimmed V and J ends, which lost 5 bases and 6 bases, there was a span of 12 bases. The CDR3 nucleotides read TGTGCCAGCAGCGGACCCTTAGGGGATACGCAGTATTTT. It yields the protein CASSGPLGDTQYF.

The chain uses TRBV5-1 and TRBJ1-4; D gene ambiguous. Trimming took off 4 bases at V and 6 bases at J, with 16 bases between the two ends. The CDR3 covers 15 residues. Germline loops: CDR1 SGHRS, CDR2 YFSETQ. CDR3 nucleotide sequence: TGCGCCAGCAGCCTCGAAGCAGCACGATATGAAAAACTGTTTTTT. Translated: CASSLEAARYEKLFF.

The table lists this clonotype with many counts. This sequence joins TRBV28 and TRBJ2-1; 8 nucleotides match TRBD2. V lost 7 bases to trimming and J lost 8 bases; unmatched junction nucleotides: 13. The germline V gene has CDR1 MDHEN and CDR2 SYDVKM. The CDR3 consists of 15 residues. The CDR3 DNA is TGTGCCAGCATTTCCAGACTAGCGCCTGGGTATGAGCAGTTCTTC. Amino acid sequence: CASISRLAPGYEQFF.

This clonotype came up many times. The CDR3 here is CASSFRVWVAGANVLTF. In DNA, the CDR3 is TGTGCCAGCAGTTTTCGGGTTTGGGTAGCTGGGGCCAACGTCCTGACTTTC. This sequence joins TRBV12-3 or TRBV12-4 and TRBJ2-6, with D unclear. The CDR3 is made up of 17 amino acids. Between the trimmed V and J ends, which lost 3 bases and 2 bases, there was a span of 14 bases.

This clonotype was counted a few times. A much larger clone lies a single base off, so this may be a read error. This sequence joins TRBV30 and TRBJ1-1; perhaps TRBD1 as D (5 bases). Germline assignment: CDR1 GTSNPN and CDR2 SVGIG (reference sequence). This CDR3 spans 13 amino acids. V gave up 8 bases and J gave up 5 bases, with 18 bases separating them. The CDR3 is CAQRGWGRTEAFF. The CDR3, as DNA: TGTGCCCAGCGGGGCTGGGGGAGAACTGAAGCTTTCTTT. The full variable domain, completed using reference TRBV30 and TRBJ1-1, is SQTIHQWPATLVQPVGSPLSLECTVEGTSNPNLYWYRQAAGRGLQLLFYSVGIGQISSEVPQNLSASRPQDRQFILSSKKLLLSDSGFYLCAQRGWGRTEAFFGQGTRLTVV.

This clonotype appeared many times. This CDR3 reads CASSLEHYEQYF. DNA for the CDR3: TGTGCCAGCAGCTTAGAGCATTACGAGCAGTACTTC. V usage is TRBV7-9 and J usage is TRBJ2-7; D remains unclear. There are 12 residues in the CDR3. Trimming stripped 1 base from V and 4 bases from J, with 5 bases between. Per germline, CDR1 SEHNR and CDR2 FQNEAQ (reference sequence).

The chain employs TRBV12-3 or TRBV12-4 and TRBJ1-6, with unresolved D. The V end was cut by 0 bases, the J end by 4 bases, with 7 bases between. CDR3 length: 15 residues. CDR3 sequence (DNA): TGTGCCAGCAGTTTAGCCGGACCGTATAATTCACCCCTCCACTTT. It codes for CASSLAGPYNSPLHF.

The chain carries TRBV19 and TRBJ2-7; possibly TRBD1 or TRBD2 for D (6 bases each). The CDR3 runs to 14 residues. V lost 3 bases and J lost 4, with 13 bases in between. Germline CDR1 LNHDA, CDR2 SQIVND (reference sequence). CDR3 sequence: CASSMTGAVYEQYF. CDR3 bases: TGTGCCAGTAGTATGACGGGGGCAGTATACGAGCAGTACTTC.

This clonotype appeared many times. V is TRBV28 and J is TRBJ2-7; 12 bases are a match to TRBD2. The germline gives CDR1 MDHEN, CDR2 SYDVKM. V shed 7 bases, J shed 5 bases, and the junction held 9 bases outside the gene matches. This CDR3 has 15 amino acids. CDR3 sequence: CASNLVTSGSNEQYF. CDR3 DNA sequence: TGTGCCAGCAACCTTGTGACTAGCGGGAGCAACGAGCAGTACTTC.

This chain links TRBV15 with TRBJ2-4; D ambiguous. The CDR3 spans 18 residues. The V and J ends lost 4 bases and 0 bases respectively, with 19 bases between them. CDR1 and CDR2 from the germline V gene are LNHNV and YYDKDF (reference sequence). The CDR3 protein is CATSINFWLGIAKNIQYF. The CDR3 DNA sequence: TGTGCCACCAGCATAAATTTTTGGTTAGGCATAGCCAAAAACATTCAGTACTTC.

This clonotype was detected many times. This rearrangement joins TRBV3-1 to TRBJ2-2, with 7 nucleotides matching TRBD1. The V gene end was trimmed by 2 bases and the J gene end by 4 bases; junction bases not matched to a gene: 4. The CDR3 runs 15 residues. CDR1 is LGHDT, CDR2 YNNKEL, per germline (reference sequence). In DNA, the CDR3 is TGTGCCAGCAGCCAACCGGGACAGACCACCGGGGAGCTGTTTTTT. This gives the protein CASSQPGQTTGELFF.